A selection of T cell receptor beta chains follows, all from one sample in a study of shared clonotypes between healthy human individuals. Profiled with immunoSEQ multiplex PCR; TCRdb holds only in-frame clones, not every one. The sample has 1.6 million or so clones; over 95% are singletons. The sample comprised naive CD4+ T cells sorted from blood. Receptor source: a man under 40 in good health. CDR3s include the opening cysteine and the closing phenylalanine or tryptophan. The D gene is left open where the match is weak. Not all rows give a size; the values are once, few, many and, for expanded clones, a class.

v_call	d_call	clone_size	j_call	cdr3_aa	cdr3_nt
TRBV28	-	-	TRBJ1-1	CASSLRGTEAFF	TGTGCCAGCAGTTTACGGGGAACTGAAGCTTTCTTT
TRBV11-2	-	-	TRBJ2-2	CASTLNQWDEGGITGELFF	TGTGCCAGCACCTTAAATCAGTGGGACGAAGGGGGGATCACCGGGGAGCTGTTTTTT
TRBV2	-	-	TRBJ2-7	CASSGRRQEMWEGYEQYF	TGTGCCAGCAGTGGAAGACGACAGGAGATGTGGGAGGGCTACGAGCAGTACTTC
TRBV6-5	TRBD2	-	TRBJ2-7	CASSYLLAGGNYEQYF	TGTGCCAGCAGTTACTTGTTAGCGGGAGGGAACTACGAGCAGTACTTC
TRBV18	TRBD2	-	TRBJ2-7	CASSPLGAGTSYEQYF	TGTGCCAGCTCACCACTTGGCGCCGGGACTAGCTACGAGCAGTACTTC
TRBV23-1	TRBD2	once	TRBJ2-7	CASSQWTSGRCSSYEQYF	TGCGCCAGCAGTCAATGGACTAGCGGGAGGTGTAGCTCCTACGAGCAGTACTTC
TRBV10-3	-	-	TRBJ2-5	CAISESLDRQETQYF	TGTGCCATCAGTGAGTCGTTAGACAGGCAAGAGACCCAGTACTTC
TRBV2	-	few	TRBJ1-1	CASSDQSEAFF	TGTGCCAGCAGTGACCAGAGTGAAGCTTTCTTT
TRBV9	-	-	TRBJ1-1	CASSVVGQLNTEAFF	TGTGCCAGCAGCGTAGTGGGACAACTGAACACTGAAGCTTTCTTT
TRBV19	-	-	TRBJ1-5	CASSIVAGLPNQPQHF	TGTGCCAGTAGTATAGTGGCCGGGTTGCCCAATCAGCCCCAGCATTTT
TRBV28	-	-	TRBJ2-7	CASSSPGHSYEQYF	TGTGCCAGCAGTTCCCCGGGACATAGTTACGAGCAGTACTTC
TRBV6-5	-	-	TRBJ2-3	CASSYGDSDTQYF	TGTGCCAGCAGTTACGGGGATTCAGATACGCAGTATTTT
TRBV28	-	-	TRBJ2-7	CASSYATYEQYF	TGTGCCAGCAGTTACGCAACCTACGAGCAGTACTTC
TRBV19	TRBD1	-	TRBJ1-5	CASSMTGAAQPQHF	TGTGCCAGTAGTATGACAGGGGCTGCCCAGCCCCAGCATTTT
TRBV27	TRBD1	-	TRBJ1-1	CASSLSHTGDTEAFF	TGTGCCAGCAGTTTATCCCACACAGGGGACACTGAAGCTTTCTTT
TRBV27	-	-	TRBJ2-7	CASKHRVFPYEQYF	TGTGCCAGTAAACATCGGGTTTTTCCCTACGAGCAGTACTTC
TRBV6-1	-	-	TRBJ1-4	CASRDRDTEKLFF	TGTGCCAGCAGAGACCGGGACACTGAAAAACTGTTTTTT
TRBV11-2	-	-	TRBJ2-1	CASSFSPSWRGQPLNEQFF	TGTGCCAGCAGCTTTAGTCCATCTTGGCGCGGACAGCCCTTGAATGAGCAGTTCTTC
TRBV7-3	-	-	TRBJ2-3	CASSLNGGPDTQYF	TGTGCCAGCAGCTTAAACGGGGGGCCAGATACGCAGTATTTT